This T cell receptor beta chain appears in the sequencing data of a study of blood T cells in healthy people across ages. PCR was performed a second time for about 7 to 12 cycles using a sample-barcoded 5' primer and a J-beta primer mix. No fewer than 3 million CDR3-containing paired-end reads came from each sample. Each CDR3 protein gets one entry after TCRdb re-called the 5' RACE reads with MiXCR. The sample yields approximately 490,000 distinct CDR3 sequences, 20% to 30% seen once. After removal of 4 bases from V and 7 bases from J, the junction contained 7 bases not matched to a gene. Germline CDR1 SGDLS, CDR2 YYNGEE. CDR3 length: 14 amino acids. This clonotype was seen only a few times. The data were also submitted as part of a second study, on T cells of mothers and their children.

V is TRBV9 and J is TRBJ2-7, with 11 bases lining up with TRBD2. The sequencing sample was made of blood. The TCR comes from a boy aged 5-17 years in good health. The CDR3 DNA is TGTGCCAGCAGCCCCCTACTAGCGGGGGATGAGCAGTACTTC. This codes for CASSPLLAGDEQYF.